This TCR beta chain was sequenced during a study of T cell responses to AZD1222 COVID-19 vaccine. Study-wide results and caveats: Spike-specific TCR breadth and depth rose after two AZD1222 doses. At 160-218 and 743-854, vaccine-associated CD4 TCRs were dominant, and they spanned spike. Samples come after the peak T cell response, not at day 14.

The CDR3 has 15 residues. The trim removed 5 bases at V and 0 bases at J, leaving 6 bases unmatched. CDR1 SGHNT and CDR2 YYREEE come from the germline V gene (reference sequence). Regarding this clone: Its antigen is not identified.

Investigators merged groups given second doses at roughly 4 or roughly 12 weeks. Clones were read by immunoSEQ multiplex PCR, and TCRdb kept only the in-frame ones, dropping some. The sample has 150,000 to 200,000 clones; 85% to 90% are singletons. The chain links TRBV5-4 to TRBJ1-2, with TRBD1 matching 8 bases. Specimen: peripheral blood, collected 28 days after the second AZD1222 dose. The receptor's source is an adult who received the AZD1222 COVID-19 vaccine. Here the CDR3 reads CASRDRQGSNYGYTF. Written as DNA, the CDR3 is TGTGCCAGCAGGGATAGACAGGGGTCTAACTATGGCTACACCTTC.